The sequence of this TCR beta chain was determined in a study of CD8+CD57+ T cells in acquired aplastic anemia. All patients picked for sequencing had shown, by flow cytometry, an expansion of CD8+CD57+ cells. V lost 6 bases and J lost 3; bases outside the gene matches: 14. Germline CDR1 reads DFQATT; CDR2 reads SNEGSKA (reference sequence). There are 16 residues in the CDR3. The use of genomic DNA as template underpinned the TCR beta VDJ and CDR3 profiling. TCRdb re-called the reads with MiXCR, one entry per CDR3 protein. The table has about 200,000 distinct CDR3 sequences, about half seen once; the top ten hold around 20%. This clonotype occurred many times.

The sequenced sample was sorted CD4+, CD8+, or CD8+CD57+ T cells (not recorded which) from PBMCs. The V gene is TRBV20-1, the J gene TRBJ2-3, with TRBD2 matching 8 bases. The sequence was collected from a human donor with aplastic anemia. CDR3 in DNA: TGCAGTGCAACTGACAGTCGGTCGGGGGGGACAGATACGCAGTATTTT. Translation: CSATDSRSGGTDTQYF.